This T cell receptor (beta chain) was captured by sequencing in a study of blood T cell repertoires in COVID-19 (TCRdb year 2020). Study-level background: Samples from collaborators originated in the United States, Italy and Spain and spanned both the acute and convalescent phases of COVID-19. The prospective study material was composed of cDNA or gDNA derived from T cells, B-cell-depleted T cells, or PBMCs. Subjects who had been exposed to COVID-19, were actively infected with it, or had recovered from it provided the deeply sampled blood TCRbeta repertoires that made up the dataset. The repertoires were made available in a free public database intended to serve as a resource for research on the immune response to SARS-CoV-2. The samples were drawn from two sources: the first 160 participants of the ongoing ImmuneRACE study, and 1,000 to 1,500 subjects contributed by 6 global collaborators. The sample metadata nearly always contained a de-identified subject ID, COVID-19 status, age in years and sex. HLA class I and class II types, where available, came from metadata supplied by the sample provider rather than from assay-based typing. On the study overall, not on this receptor specifically: Clinical and demographic metadata were provided uncurated, with the amount varying by source and participant.

Remarks on this clone: This receptor's antigen is unknown. Base qualities are not provided; no much larger clone lies one nucleotide away.

The immunoSEQ Assay, a bias-controlled multiplex PCR, was used to amplify TCRbeta CDR3 regions from genomic DNA. The original pipeline was this. The number of nucleated cells in each sample was estimated by amplification of reference gene primers within the assay. Sequence reads were collapsed and filtered to measure the absolute abundance of every unique TCRbeta CDR3 rearrangement. For each sample, productive Simpson clonality was calculated by taking the square root of Simpson's diversity index across productive rearrangements. The source is immuneACCESS, and TCRdb retained only in-frame sequences with V and J called. Part of the clones is not carried over; for the studies checked, unresolved V genes explain less than half of this, and the remainder is unexplained. V and J calls and clone size come straight from that table; D and trimming were deduced from the DNA. The sample table contains about 16,000 clones; only one count was recorded for roughly nine tenths of them. Approximately 31% of the sample belongs to the ten largest clones.

In Seattle, one collaborating source enrolled patients while the infection was active and tracked those patients longitudinally over the course of disease. The collaborating institutions used their own protocols to collect whole blood in K2EDTA tubes. For TCRbeta analysis, collaborators shipped samples in one of three forms: frozen whole blood, isolated PBMCs, or DNA extracted from either of those sample types. The germline V end is reduced by 0 bases and the J end by 0 bases; junction bases left unmatched: 6. The germline V gene provides CDR1 SGHTA and CDR2 FQGNSA. From its cysteine to its phenylalanine, the CDR3 spans 17 amino acids. Of all the DNA, just the CDR3 is kept, 51 bases in frame from base 1.

The chain is encoded by TRBV7-2 joined to TRBJ2-7; TRBD1 agrees with 9 junctional bases. Sequenced sample: peripheral blood. This TCR derives from a woman older than 75 with COVID-19, enrolled during active disease. The DNA sequence is given as TGTGCCAGCAGCTTAGCGCTTGGGACAGGGCCCTCCTACGAGCAGTACTTC. Its amino acids are CASSLALGTGPSYEQYF. With the rest looked up from the reference TRBV7-2 and TRBJ2-7 genes rather than sequenced, the full variable domain is GAGVSQSPSNKVTEKGKDVELRCDPISGHTALYWYRQSLGQGLEFLIYFQGNSAPDKSGLPSDRFSAERTGGSVSTLTIQRTQQEDSAVYLCASSLALGTGPSYEQYFGPGTRLTVT.